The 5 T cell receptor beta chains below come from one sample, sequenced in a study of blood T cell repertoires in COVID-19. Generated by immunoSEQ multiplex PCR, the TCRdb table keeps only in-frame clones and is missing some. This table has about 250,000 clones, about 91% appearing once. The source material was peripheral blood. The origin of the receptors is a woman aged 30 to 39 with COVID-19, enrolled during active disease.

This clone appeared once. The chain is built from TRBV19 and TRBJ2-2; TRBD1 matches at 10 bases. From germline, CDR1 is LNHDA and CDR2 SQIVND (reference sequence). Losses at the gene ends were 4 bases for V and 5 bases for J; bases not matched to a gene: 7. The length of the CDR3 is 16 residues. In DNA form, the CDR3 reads TGTGCCAGTAGTAACCGACAGGGGGCAGGGACCGGGGAGCTGTTTTTT. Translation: CASSNRQGAGTGELFF.

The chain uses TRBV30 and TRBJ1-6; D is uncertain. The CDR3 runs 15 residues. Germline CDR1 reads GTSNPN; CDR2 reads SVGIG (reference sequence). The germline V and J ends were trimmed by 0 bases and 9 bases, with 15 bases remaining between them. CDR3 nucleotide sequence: TGTGCCTGGAGTGTGCCTTCATACGGCGGTTCACCCCTCCACTTT. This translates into CAWSVPSYGGSPLHF.

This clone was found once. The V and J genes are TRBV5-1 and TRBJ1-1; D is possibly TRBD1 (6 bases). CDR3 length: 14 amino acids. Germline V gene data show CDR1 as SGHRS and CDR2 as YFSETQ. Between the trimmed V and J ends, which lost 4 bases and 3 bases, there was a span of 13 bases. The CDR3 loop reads CASSIWGRDTEAFF. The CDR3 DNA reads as TGCGCCAGCAGCATTTGGGGGCGAGACACTGAAGCTTTCTTT.

CDR3 DNA sequence: TGTGCCAGCAGCTTCCGGGGGAGGGATGAGCAGTTCTTC. Translated: CASSFRGRDEQFF. This chain connects TRBV11-2 to TRBJ2-1; 7 nucleotides align to TRBD2. The germline V gene encodes CDR1 SGHAT and CDR2 FQNNGV. The CDR3 totals 13 residues. Trimming took 3 bases from V and 8 from J; bases not matched to a gene: 4.

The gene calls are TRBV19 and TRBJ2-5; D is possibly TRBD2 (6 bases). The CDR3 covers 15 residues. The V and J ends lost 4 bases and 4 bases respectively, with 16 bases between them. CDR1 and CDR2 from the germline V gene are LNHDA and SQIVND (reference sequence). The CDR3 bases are TGTGCCAGTAGTAACATCCAGGGTAGCGGAGAGACCCAGTACTTC. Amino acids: CASSNIQGSGETQYF. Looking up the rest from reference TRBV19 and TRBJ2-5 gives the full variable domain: DGGITQSPKYLFRKEGQNVTLSCEQNLNHDAMYWYRQDPGQGLRLIYYSQIVNDFQKGDIAEGYSVSREKKESFPLTVTSAQKNPTAFYLCASSNIQGSGETQYFGPGTRLLVL.